The 30 T cell receptor beta chains in this list originate from one sample, sequenced in a study of identical twins. MiXCR, run by TCRdb on the 5' RACE reads, gives a single entry per CDR3 protein. The sample records hundreds of thousands of distinct CDR3 sequences, about 7.1% being singletons. The same data also contributed to another study, on yellow fever vaccine responses in identical twins.

The specimen sequenced was PBMCs. Source of these receptors: a woman under 30 in good health.

The rearrangement joins TRBV9 to TRBJ2-7; 9 nucleotides align to TRBD2. Looked up from germline, CDR1 is SGDLS and CDR2 is YYNGEE. Trimming took 2 bases from V and 3 from J; bases not matched to a gene: 12. CDR3 length: 17 residues. CDR3 coding DNA: TGTGCCAGCAGCGTCTCATTCACCGGGACTAGCTTCTACGAGCAGTACTTC. Its protein is CASSVSFTGTSFYEQYF. Drawing the rest from reference TRBV9 and TRBJ2-7, the complete variable domain is DSGVTQTPKHLITATGQRVTLRCSPRSGDLSVYWYQQSLDQGLQFLIQYYNGEERAKGNILERFSAQQFPDLHSELNLSSLELGDSALYFCASSVSFTGTSFYEQYFGPGTRLTVT.

This clonotype was recorded a few times. This chain joins TRBV18 and TRBJ2-2; no reliable D call. CDR3 length: 14 amino acids. The ends were cut back, 2 bases at V and 3 bases at J, with 7 bases in the middle. Germline CDR1 KGHSH, CDR2 LQKENI. CDR3 protein: CASSPDPYTGELFF. Written as DNA, the CDR3 is TGTGCCAGCTCACCAGATCCTTACACCGGGGAGCTGTTTTTT.

This clonotype was picked up many times. V gene TRBV5-4 combines with J gene TRBJ2-5, with D possibly being TRBD1 (6 bases). Trimming left V 4 bases short and J 7 bases short, with 17 bases between. The CDR3 totals 14 residues. The germline V gene has CDR1 SGHNT and CDR2 YYREEE (reference sequence). CDR3 in DNA: TGTGCCAGCAGCAATAACAGGGTTCGTGGGACCCAGTACTTC. This sequence encodes CASSNNRVRGTQYF.

The chain joins TRBV6-5 to TRBJ2-2; D is uncertain. Germline values: CDR1 MNHEY, CDR2 SVGAGI. V lost 0 bases, J lost 2 bases, and 10 bases lay in between. The CDR3 is made up of 16 amino acids. The CDR3 DNA sequence: TGTGCCAGCAGTTACTCTACGGGCCCCAACACCGGGGAGCTGTTTTTT. Translation gives CASSYSTGPNTGELFF.

The chain carries TRBV7-3 and TRBJ2-7, with TRBD2 matching over 13 bases. The CDR3 spans 17 residues. J lost 3 bases, V lost 5 bases, and 10 bases had no gene match. Germline V gives CDR1 SGHTA, CDR2 FQGTGA. CDR3 loop: CASSPTGTSGNLYEQYF. The CDR3 DNA reads as TGTGCCAGCAGCCCCACCGGGACTAGCGGGAACCTCTACGAGCAGTACTTC.

In this sample, this clonotype turned up a few times. An end of the junction does not agree with germline; a read error may underlie this. This sequence joins TRBV20-1 and TRBJ2-7; 11 bases are shared with TRBD2. This CDR3 is built from 14 residues. Germline V gene data show CDR1 as DFQATT and CDR2 as SNEGSKA (reference sequence). The CDR3 here is CSARERTSGYEQYF. The CDR3 DNA follows: TGCAGTGCTCGAGAAAGGACTAGCGGGTACGAGCAGTACTTC.

The table lists this clonotype with many counts. This chain links TRBV4-1 with TRBJ1-4; 9 bases line up with TRBD1. The germline gives CDR1 MGHRA, CDR2 YSYEKL. The CDR3 has 15 residues. V trimming: 1 base; J trimming: 7 bases; junction bases outside the gene matches: 4. The CDR3 region has the DNA TGCGCCAGCAGCCAAGCCGGGACAGGGCGTGAAAAACTGTTTTTT. Protein: CASSQAGTGREKLFF.

This clonotype was counted ten times or more. The chain combines TRBV15 with TRBJ1-2; D remains unclear. Germline loops: CDR1 LNHNV, CDR2 YYDKDF (reference sequence). Trimming took 0 bases from V and 7 from J, leaving 12 bases between them. This CDR3 is 14 amino acids long. CDR3 nucleotide sequence: TGTGCCACCAGCAGAGAAACGGCCGTGGGTGGCTACACCTTC. This gives the protein CATSRETAVGGYTF.

This clonotype was counted at least ten times. This chain joins TRBV7-9 and TRBJ2-2; D remains unclear. The length of the CDR3 is 13 residues. Germline V gene lookup returns CDR1 SEHNR and CDR2 FQNEAQ (reference sequence). Between the trimmed V and J ends, which lost 8 bases and 0 bases, there was a span of 7 bases. The CDR3, as DNA: TGTGCCAGCTACCCCTCGAACACCGGGGAGCTGTTTTTT. Its translation: CASYPSNTGELFF.

The V gene is TRBV6-5, the J gene TRBJ1-2, with 9 nucleotides matching TRBD1. The CDR3 loop spans 15 amino acids. Germline V gene data show CDR1 as MNHEY and CDR2 as SVGAGI. V was pared by 2 bases and J by 3 bases, with 4 bases of the junction left unmatched. CDR3 region: CASSYRGQGHYGYTF. The DNA of the CDR3 is TGTGCCAGCAGTTACAGGGGACAGGGCCACTATGGCTACACCTTC.

In DNA form, the CDR3 reads TGTGCCAGCAGTGCGGTTGCTGCCTCCTACGAGCAGTACGTC. This gives the protein CASSAVAASYEQYV. This chain uses TRBV6-1 with TRBJ2-7; unclear D gene. The CDR3 runs 14 residues. Germline CDR1 is MNHNS and CDR2 is SASEGT. Trimming shortened V by 4 bases and J by 0 bases, and 10 bases separated the two germline ends.

This clonotype has only a few counts. The CDR3 bases are TGTGCCAGCAGTGGAGCCGGACAGTTTAGCTCCTACGAGCAGTACTTC. This codes for CASSGAGQFSSYEQYF. This sequence joins TRBV28 and TRBJ2-7; D possibly corresponds to TRBD1 (6 bases). From germline, CDR1 is MDHEN and CDR2 SYDVKM. The CDR3 covers 16 residues. The V gene lost 5 bases and the J gene lost 0 bases, with 17 bases spanning the gap.

CDR3 region: CATSTRADNEQFF. CDR3 nucleotides: TGTGCCACCAGCACCAGAGCGGACAATGAGCAGTTCTTC. The chain recombines TRBV15 with TRBJ2-1; tentatively, D is TRBD2 (5 bases). The CDR3 runs 13 residues. The germline V gene has CDR1 LNHNV and CDR2 YYDKDF (reference sequence). Between the trimmed V and J ends, which lost 4 bases and 5 bases, there was a span of 9 bases.

This clonotype showed up many times. The rearrangement uses TRBV5-1 and TRBJ2-7, with D possibly being TRBD1 or TRBD2 (5 bases each). The CDR3 runs to 14 residues. Deletions cut 0 bases from V and 3 bases from J, with 10 bases between. Germline CDR1 reads SGHRS; CDR2 reads YFSETQ. The CDR3 protein is CASSLVRGLYEQYF. CDR3 sequence (DNA): TGCGCCAGCAGCTTGGTTCGGGGCCTCTACGAGCAGTACTTC. Supplemented by reference TRBV5-1 and TRBJ2-7, the full variable domain reads KAGVTQTPRYLIKTRGQQVTLSCSPISGHRSVSWYQQTPGQGLQFLFEYFSETQRNKGNFPGRFSGRQFSNSRSEMNVSTLELGDSALYLCASSLVRGLYEQYFGPGTRLTVT.

This clonotype has a handful of counts. This chain uses TRBV6-5 with TRBJ1-1, with D unclear. This CDR3 contains 14 residues. Germline CDR1 and CDR2: MNHEY and SVGAGI. Trimming pared 1 base from V and 4 bases from J, leaving 10 bases between. The CDR3 region is CASSYFGEGTEAFF. In DNA form, the CDR3 reads TGTGCCAGCAGTTACTTCGGGGAGGGCACTGAAGCTTTCTTT.

The V call is TRBV6-1, the J call TRBJ2-5; D not resolved. CDR3 size: 13 residues. Trimming shortened V by 2 bases and J by 4 bases, and 8 bases separated the two germline ends. CDR1 and CDR2 (germline): MNHNS, SASEGT. The CDR3 sequence: CASSELGRETQYF. The CDR3 nucleotides read TGTGCCAGCAGTGAATTGGGTCGAGAGACCCAGTACTTC.

The rearrangement joins TRBV28 to TRBJ1-5, with D unclear. Germline-derived CDR1 and CDR2 are MDHEN and SYDVKM. Deletions cut 5 bases from V and 14 bases from J, with 19 bases between. The CDR3 is 13 residues long. The CDR3 sequence: CASSPDETVSEHF. CDR3 nucleotides: TGTGCCAGCAGTCCAGATGAGACGGTGTCGGAGCATTTT. Full variable domain (missing parts from reference TRBV28 and TRBJ1-5): DVKVTQSSRYLVKRTGEKVFLECVQDMDHENMFWYRQDPGLGLRLIYFSYDVKMKEKGDIPEGYSVSREKKERFSLILESASTNQTSMYLCASSPDETVSEHFGDGTRLSIL.

This clonotype was observed at least ten times. The chain combines TRBV20-1 with TRBJ2-1, with unresolved D. The CDR3 extends over 14 amino acids. Germline V CDR1 and CDR2: DFQATT, SNEGSKA (reference sequence). Trimming removed 4 bases at V and 0 bases at J, with 10 bases between. For the CDR3, the DNA is TGCAGTGCTAAGTTTCTGAGCTCCTACAATGAGCAGTTCTTC. Its translation is CSAKFLSSYNEQFF.

This clonotype occurred many times. V is TRBV5-1 and J is TRBJ2-7; no firm D call. Per germline, CDR1 SGHRS and CDR2 YFSETQ. The CDR3 extends over 16 amino acids. The V end lost 0 bases, the J end lost 1 base, and 14 bases lay between the germline ends. CDR3 bases: TGCGCCAGCAGCTTGGGCTATGGCTGGGGTTCCTACGAGCAGTACTTC. This codes for CASSLGYGWGSYEQYF.

This clonotype was recorded a few times. This chain links TRBV20-1 with TRBJ1-5, with TRBD1 identical over 10 bases. J gave up 5 bases and V 6 bases, and 10 bases lay outside the gene matches. The CDR3 totals 15 residues. Germline CDR1 DFQATT, CDR2 SNEGSKA (reference sequence). The CDR3, as DNA: TGCAGTGCCGTAATACGACAGGGGGCCGATCAGCCCCAGCATTTT. Its translation is CSAVIRQGADQPQHF.

This clonotype was seen more than once but under ten times. Possible read error: a much larger clone is one base away. The V and J genes are TRBV12-3 or TRBV12-4 and TRBJ2-7; D is possibly TRBD1 or TRBD2 (6 bases each). V lost 4 bases to trimming and J lost 6 bases, with 7 bases between them. This CDR3 spans 11 amino acids. The CDR3 DNA reads as TGTGCCAGCAGTTCGGGGGCCGAGCAGTACTTC. Its translation: CASSSGAEQYF.

At least ten counts were recorded for this clonotype. This sequence joins TRBV5-1 and TRBJ1-1, with a weak D call TRBD1 (5 bases). CDR1 SGHRS and CDR2 YFSETQ come from the germline V gene. Between the trimmed V and J ends, which lost 3 bases and 7 bases, there was a span of 13 bases. The CDR3 covers 13 residues. CDR3 in DNA: TGCGCCAGCAGCTCCACGGGACGGGATGAAGCTTTCTTT. It yields the protein CASSSTGRDEAFF.

This clonotype showed up many times. The rearrangement joins TRBV20-1 to TRBJ2-1, with 8 bases lining up with TRBD2. V trimming: 2 bases; J trimming: 1 base; junction bases outside the gene matches: 4. This CDR3 has 15 residues. Germline V CDR1 and CDR2: DFQATT, SNEGSKA (reference sequence). CDR3 bases: TGCAGTGCTAGACAGGAGCGGGAGTCCTACAATGAGCAGTTCTTC. Translated, it gives CSARQERESYNEQFF.

This clonotype was seen many times. The rearrangement joins TRBV3-1 to TRBJ1-6; D remains ambiguous. The CDR3 extends over 16 amino acids. CDR1 is LGHDT and CDR2 is YNNKEL in the germline V gene (reference sequence). V lost 5 bases and J lost 8, with 19 bases in between. The CDR3 bases are TGTGCCAGCAGCAGATACCCGGAGGTGGTGGATTCACCCCTCCACTTT. Translation gives CASSRYPEVVDSPLHF.

The chain has TRBV12-3 or TRBV12-4 and TRBJ2-7; possibly TRBD2 for D (6 bases). Trimming cost V 6 bases and J 2 bases, with 11 bases left between them. The CDR3 is made up of 13 amino acids. The CDR3 region is CASSPSVPYEQYF. CDR3 coding DNA: TGTGCCAGCAGCCCTAGCGTGCCCTACGAGCAGTACTTC.

This clonotype was observed many times. This sequence joins TRBV7-6 and TRBJ2-6; D may correspond to TRBD1 or TRBD2 (5 bases each). CDR3 size: 16 residues. Germline CDR1 SGHVS, CDR2 FNYEAQ. Trimming shortened V by 5 bases and J by 1 base, and 12 bases separated the two germline ends. The CDR3 DNA reads TGTGCCAGCAGCCAGGGACCGACTTCTGGGGCCAACGTCCTGACTTTC. This encodes CASSQGPTSGANVLTF.

This clonotype was counted a few times. The chain employs TRBV28 and TRBJ2-3; no clear D. The CDR3 extends over 13 amino acids. Trimming took off 10 bases at V and 2 bases at J, with 13 bases between the two ends. The germline V gene encodes CDR1 MDHEN and CDR2 SYDVKM. The chain's CDR3 is CATTSRVTDTQYF. The CDR3 coding sequence is TGTGCCACCACTTCTCGGGTCACAGATACGCAGTATTTT.

V and J are TRBV29-1 and TRBJ2-1, with a weak D call TRBD2 (6 bases). The CDR3 extends over 16 amino acids. CDR1 is SQVTM and CDR2 is ANQGSEA in the germline V gene. V gave up 1 base and J gave up 3 bases, with 16 bases separating them. CDR3 in amino acids: CSVEVPGRRVYNEQFF. DNA for the CDR3: TGCAGCGTTGAAGTACCTGGGCGGAGGGTCTACAATGAGCAGTTCTTC.

This clonotype has ten or more counts. V gene TRBV9 combines with J gene TRBJ1-1; D remains ambiguous. Germline CDR1 reads SGDLS; CDR2 reads YYNGEE. V was pared by 0 bases and J by 4 bases, with 10 bases between. The length of the CDR3 is 14 residues. The CDR3 DNA reads as TGTGCCAGCAGCGTAGTCGGTGGGAGCACTGAAGCTTTCTTT. Its protein product is CASSVVGGSTEAFF. Together with reference TRBV9 and TRBJ1-1, the CDR3 gives the full variable domain: DSGVTQTPKHLITATGQRVTLRCSPRSGDLSVYWYQQSLDQGLQFLIQYYNGEERAKGNILERFSAQQFPDLHSELNLSSLELGDSALYFCASSVVGGSTEAFFGQGTRLTVV.

This clonotype has a handful of counts. The chain is built from TRBV7-2 and TRBJ2-2, with D perhaps matching TRBD1 or TRBD2 (6 bases each). Trimming removed 5 bases at V and 3 bases at J, with 13 bases between. CDR1 is SGHTA and CDR2 is FQGNSA in the germline V gene. The CDR3 is 15 residues long. The CDR3 DNA reads as TGTGCCAGCAGCCCCGAGGGGGGCCACACCGGGGAGCTGTTTTTT. As protein: CASSPEGGHTGELFF.